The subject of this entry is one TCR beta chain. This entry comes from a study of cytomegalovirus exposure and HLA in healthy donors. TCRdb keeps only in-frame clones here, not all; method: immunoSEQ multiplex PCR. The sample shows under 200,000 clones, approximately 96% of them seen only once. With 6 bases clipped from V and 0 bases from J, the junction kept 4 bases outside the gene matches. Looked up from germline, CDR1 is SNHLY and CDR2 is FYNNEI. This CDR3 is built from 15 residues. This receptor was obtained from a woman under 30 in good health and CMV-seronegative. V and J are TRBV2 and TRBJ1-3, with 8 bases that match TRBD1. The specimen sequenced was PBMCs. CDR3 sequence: CASSQGANSGNTIYF. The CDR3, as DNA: TGTGCCAGCAGCCAGGGGGCTAACTCTGGAAACACCATATATTTT.